The TCR beta chain under discussion was sequenced for a study of cytomegalovirus exposure and HLA in healthy donors. The PCR employed 60 Vbeta primers together with 13 Jbeta primers. Sequencing was performed with immunoSEQ multiplex PCR; in TCRdb, only in-frame clones are kept and a portion is missing. Among around 130,000 clones listed, more than 60% were seen once. Study results and limitations: Most TCR sequences were seen very rarely across donors, but some public TCRs occurred in many. A later analysis found that most CMV-associated TCR beta chains appeared HLA-restricted.

Germline-derived CDR1 and CDR2 are SGHNT and YYREEE (reference sequence). V was pared by 0 bases and J by 3 bases, with 4 bases of the junction left unmatched. There are 17 residues in the CDR3. This clone was seen a handful of times. Its antigen is as yet unknown. V gene TRBV5-4 combines with J gene TRBJ2-2; 11 bases match TRBD2. Material for sequencing was PBMCs. The sequence was collected from a woman aged 55-70 years in good health and CMV-seronegative. The CDR3: CASSLELAGAHTGELFF. The CDR3 bases are TGTGCCAGCAGCTTGGAACTAGCGGGAGCCCACACCGGGGAGCTGTTTTTT.